The clone carrying this TCR beta chain was counted a single time. The antigen is undetermined. Sequencing was performed with immunoSEQ multiplex PCR; in TCRdb, only in-frame clones are kept and a portion is missing. The sample lists roughly 100,000 clones; nearly 95% were seen once. V lost 4 bases, J lost 1 base, and 13 bases lay in between. This CDR3 has 15 amino acids. CDR1 and CDR2 from the germline V gene are MGHRA and YSYEKL. These data originate in a study of T cells in pancreatic ductal adenocarcinoma. The selected patients with pancreatic ductal adenocarcinoma had surgery but no neoadjuvant therapy. Points from the study as a whole: This surgical cohort overrepresents the minority presenting with early-stage disease. No significant tumor-blood clonality difference; means were about 0.1 and 0.065.

Source material: PBMCs. The TCR sequence derives from a human donor with pancreatic ductal adenocarcinoma. This chain connects TRBV4-1 to TRBJ1-2, with D perhaps matching TRBD1 (5 bases). The CDR3 bases are TGCGCCAGCAGCCTTGGGGGGAGGGTTAACTATGGCTACACCTTC. Protein product: CASSLGGRVNYGYTF.